The 9 T cell receptor beta chains in this list originate from one sample, sequenced in a study of Graves' ophthalmopathy and Graves' hyperthyroidism. The authors amplified TCR beta CDR3 regions, and they did so from RNA transcripts for repertoire sequencing. First-round RT-PCR employed HTBI primers, with a second-round multiplex PCR after it. TCRdb re-called the multiplex PCR reads through MiXCR, storing one row per CDR3 protein. The repertoire holds about 620,000 distinct CDR3 sequences, with approximately 21% as singletons. Sequencing was performed on peripheral blood. These receptors originate from a woman younger than 30 with stable Graves' hyperthyroidism. Some clones in this sample may be carry-over from other donors' samples.

This clonotype was observed many times. The CDR3 sequence: CSAREGGGPGNTIYF. The CDR3 nucleotides are TGCAGTGCTAGAGAGGGCGGGGGTCCTGGAAACACCATATATTTT. The chain is built from TRBV20-1 and TRBJ1-3; possible D gene TRBD1, 5 bases. Germline V gives CDR1 DFQATT, CDR2 SNEGSKA (reference sequence). This CDR3 is 15 amino acids long. V gave up 0 bases and J gave up 2 bases, with 11 bases separating them.

The V and J genes are TRBV5-1 and TRBJ1-2; D remains ambiguous. Germline CDR1 reads SGHRS; CDR2 reads YFSETQ. Trimming cost V 0 bases and J 7 bases, with 10 bases left between them. This CDR3 region has 13 residues. The CDR3 coding sequence is TGCGCCAGCAGCTTGGAAGGTCTTACTGGCTACACCTTC. Amino acids: CASSLEGLTGYTF.

The V and J genes are TRBV6-1 and TRBJ1-1; 8 nucleotides line up with TRBD1. CDR1 is MNHNS and CDR2 is SASEGT in the germline V gene. V lost 5 bases and J lost 2; bases outside the gene matches: 7. This CDR3 is built from 15 residues. CDR3 region: CASSRSGGSNTEAFF. In DNA, the CDR3 is TGTGCCAGCAGTCGTTCAGGGGGCTCCAACACTGAAGCTTTCTTT.

In its sample, this clonotype was seen many times. The rearrangement links TRBV19 to TRBJ2-7; 9 bases line up with TRBD2. The CDR3 is made up of 14 amino acids. The J segment lost 5 bases and the V segment lost 3 bases, leaving 5 bases of the junction unmatched. CDR1 and CDR2 (germline): LNHDA, SQIVND (reference sequence). In DNA form, the CDR3 reads TGTGCCAGTAGTATTCGCTGGACTAGCGACGAGCAGTACTTC. Translated: CASSIRWTSDEQYF.

In this sample, this clonotype turned up many times. The V call is TRBV19, the J call TRBJ1-2, with D possibly being TRBD1 (5 bases). Trimming left V 6 bases short and J 8 bases short, with 13 bases between. CDR1 and CDR2 (germline): LNHDA, SQIVND (reference sequence). This CDR3 spans 12 amino acids. The CDR3 coding sequence is TGTGCCAGTAGGACCCGACAGTGGGGCTACACCTTC. This sequence encodes CASRTRQWGYTF. The full variable domain, completed using reference TRBV19 and TRBJ1-2, is DGGITQSPKYLFRKEGQNVTLSCEQNLNHDAMYWYRQDPGQGLRLIYYSQIVNDFQKGDIAEGYSVSREKKESFPLTVTSAQKNPTAFYLCASRTRQWGYTFGSGTRLTVV.

In this sample, this clonotype turned up many times. The chain is built from TRBV6-2 or TRBV6-3 and TRBJ2-7; 14 bases are shared with TRBD2. This CDR3 has 15 residues. With V trimmed by 6 bases and J by 5 bases, 6 bases remained unmatched. Germline CDR1 MNHEY, CDR2 SVGEGT. The CDR3 DNA follows: TGTGCCAGCAGCCGACTAGCGGGAGGGCTTCACGAGCAGTACTTC. Residues: CASSRLAGGLHEQYF.

This clonotype was counted at least ten times. The chain uses TRBV2 and TRBJ1-1; D unresolved. CDR3 length: 13 amino acids. V dropped 6 bases and J dropped 0 bases, with 8 bases sitting between them. Germline CDR1 and CDR2: SNHLY and FYNNEI. The chain's CDR3 is CASRATVNTEAFF. The CDR3 bases are TGTGCCAGCAGGGCAACAGTGAACACTGAAGCTTTCTTT.

This clonotype was counted at least ten times. The chain combines TRBV4-1 with TRBJ1-5; tentative D call: TRBD1 (5 bases). V was shortened by 1 base and J by 9 bases, with 13 bases between the two germline ends. The CDR3 runs 14 residues. Looked up from germline, CDR1 is MGHRA and CDR2 is YSYEKL. Here the CDR3 reads CASSQAQGRWPQHF. The CDR3 DNA follows: TGCGCCAGCAGCCAAGCTCAGGGAAGGTGGCCCCAGCATTTT.

This clonotype was detected once. The genes are TRBV7-8 and TRBJ1-5; D is perhaps TRBD1 (5 bases). The V end lost 7 bases, the J end lost 4 bases, and 20 bases lay between the germline ends. This CDR3 spans 16 amino acids. Germline V CDR1 and CDR2: SGHVS, FQNEAQ. CDR3 nucleotide sequence: TGTGCCAGCACCTTCAGTCGGGGCGGGAGGAATCAGCCCCAGCATTTT. Its protein product is CASTFSRGGRNQPQHF. The complete variable domain, with remaining parts taken from reference TRBV7-8 and TRBJ1-5, reads GAGVSQSPRYKVAKRGQDVALRCDPISGHVSLFWYQQALGQGPEFLTYFQNEAQLDKSGLPSDRFFAERPEGSVSTLKIQRTQQEDSAVYLCASTFSRGGRNQPQHFGDGTRLSIL.